The 9 T cell receptor beta chains listed next were all sequenced from one sample in a study of T-cell memory formation after mild COVID-19. TCRdb independently ran MiXCR on the 5' RACE reads; one entry per CDR3 protein. The repertoire consists of around 390,000 distinct CDR3 sequences, with more than 15% occurring once and the leading ten covering 20% to 25%. Material for sequencing was PBMCs or a T cell subset sorted from them (not recorded which). These receptors all stem from a man in his late teens or twenties who had mild COVID-19 (a few samples of this study predate the infection). Cell type and time point are not known.

This clonotype was recorded at least ten times. The J gene is TRBJ2-7, the V gene TRBV5-8, with D perhaps matching TRBD1 (5 bases). The length of the CDR3 is 14 residues. V shed 0 bases and J shed 10 bases, with 17 bases lying between them. The germline V gene encodes CDR1 SGHTS and CDR2 YDEGEE. The CDR3 loop is CASSLALGDSRQYV. In DNA form, the CDR3 reads TGTGCCAGCAGCTTGGCCCTAGGGGATTCCCGCCAGTACGTC.

This clonotype was detected only a few times. The CDR3 region is CASSLPDGLVQAGELFF. In nucleotides, the CDR3 is TGTGCCAGCAGCTTACCCGACGGACTAGTCCAGGCCGGGGAGCTGTTTTTT. The chain uses TRBV5-6 and TRBJ2-2; the match to TRBD2 covers 7 bases. V lost 2 bases, J lost 6 bases, and 13 bases stayed unmatched. CDR3 length: 17 amino acids. Per germline, CDR1 SGHDT and CDR2 YYEEEE.

This clonotype was detected once. The rearrangement links TRBV6-6 to TRBJ2-7; the match to TRBD2 covers 8 bases. Germline CDR1 reads MNHNY; CDR2 reads SVGAGI (reference sequence). CDR3 length equals 13 residues. V was clipped by 4 bases and J by 6 bases; unmatched bases: 5. The CDR3 loop reads CASSWSGGGEQYV. The CDR3 coding sequence is TGTGCCAGCAGTTGGAGCGGGGGTGGCGAGCAGTACGTC.

J is TRBJ2-7 and V is TRBV2; 8 nucleotides match TRBD1. Per germline, CDR1 SNHLY and CDR2 FYNNEI. V lost 8 bases, J lost 5 bases, and 11 bases stayed unmatched. The CDR3 spans 14 residues. CDR3 amino acids: CASGDLGQVDEQYF. Written as DNA, the CDR3 is TGTGCCAGCGGCGATCTGGGACAGGTGGACGAGCAGTACTTC. The full variable domain, in which reference TRBV2 and TRBJ2-7 provide the parts outside the CDR3, is EPEVTQTPSHQVTQMGQEVILRCVPISNHLYFYWYRQILGQKVEFLVSFYNNEISEKSEIFDDQFSVERPDGSNFTLKIRSTKLEDSAMYFCASGDLGQVDEQYFGPGTRLTVT.

This clonotype has a handful of counts. The genes are TRBV2 and TRBJ2-7; no definite D call. Trimming pared 4 bases from V and 3 bases from J, leaving 13 bases between. Looked up from germline, CDR1 is SNHLY and CDR2 is FYNNEI. The CDR3 is made up of 14 amino acids. CDR3 nucleotide sequence: TGTGCCAGCAGTGGTCCCAGTTCCTTCTACGAGCAGTACTTC. Amino acid sequence: CASSGPSSFYEQYF.

The chain carries TRBV20-1 and TRBJ1-2, with TRBD1 identical over 9 bases. J gave up 2 bases and V 5 bases, and 3 bases lay outside the gene matches. Germline CDR1 and CDR2: DFQATT and SNEGSKA (reference sequence). The CDR3 extends over 13 amino acids. For the CDR3, the DNA is TGCAGTGCTCAACAGGGGGCGAACTATGGCTACACCTTC. It is translated as CSAQQGANYGYTF.

This clonotype was counted only a few times. This chain joins TRBV25-1 and TRBJ1-3; D gene uncertain. V gave up 6 bases and J gave up 4 bases, with 4 bases separating them. Germline lookup yields CDR1 MGHDK and CDR2 SYGVNS. The CDR3 covers 11 residues. DNA of the CDR3: TGTGCCAGCAGGGTCGGAAACACCATATATTTT. This codes for CASRVGNTIYF.

This chain joins TRBV30 and TRBJ2-6; D is ambiguous. Germline-derived CDR1 and CDR2 are GTSNPN and SVGIG (reference sequence). Trimming stripped 5 bases from V and 0 bases from J, with 8 bases between. The length of the CDR3 is 14 residues. CDR3 DNA sequence: TGTGCCTGGGCCAGGATCTCTGGGGCCAACGTCCTGACTTTC. As protein: CAWARISGANVLTF.

V and J are TRBV28 and TRBJ2-1; the match to TRBD1 covers 7 bases. The CDR3 loop spans 15 amino acids. From germline, CDR1 is MDHEN and CDR2 SYDVKM. V lost 4 bases, J lost 9 bases, and 12 bases stayed unmatched. CDR3 nucleotide sequence: TGTGCCAGCAGTTACCATACAGGGGATAGGGGTGAGCAGTTCTTC. Its translation is CASSYHTGDRGEQFF.